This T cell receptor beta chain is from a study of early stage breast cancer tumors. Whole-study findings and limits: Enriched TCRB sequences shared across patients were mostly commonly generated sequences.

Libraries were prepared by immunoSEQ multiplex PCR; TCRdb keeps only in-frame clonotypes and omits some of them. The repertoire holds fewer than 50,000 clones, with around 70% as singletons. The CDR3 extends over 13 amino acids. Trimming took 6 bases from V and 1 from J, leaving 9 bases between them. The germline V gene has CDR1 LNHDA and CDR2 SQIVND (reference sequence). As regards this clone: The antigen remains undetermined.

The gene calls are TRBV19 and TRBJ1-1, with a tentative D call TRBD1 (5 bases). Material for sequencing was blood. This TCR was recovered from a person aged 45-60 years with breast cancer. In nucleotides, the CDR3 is TGTGCCAGTAGACAGGACACGAACACTGAAGCTTTCTTT. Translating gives CASRQDTNTEAFF. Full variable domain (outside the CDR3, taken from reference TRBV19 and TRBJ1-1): DGGITQSPKYLFRKEGQNVTLSCEQNLNHDAMYWYRQDPGQGLRLIYYSQIVNDFQKGDIAEGYSVSREKKESFPLTVTSAQKNPTAFYLCASRQDTNTEAFFGQGTRLTVV.